The 30 T cell receptor beta chains in this list originate from one sample, sequenced in a study of blood T cell repertoires in COVID-19. Generated by immunoSEQ multiplex PCR, the TCRdb table keeps only in-frame clones and is missing some. The sample carries 150,000 to 160,000 clones, approximately 86% recorded once. Material for sequencing was peripheral blood. The source is a man between 60 and 75 years old with COVID-19, enrolled during active disease.

This clone showed up just a few times. The chain recombines TRBV18 with TRBJ1-1, with D perhaps matching TRBD1 (5 bases). This CDR3 is built from 17 residues. Germline V gene lookup returns CDR1 KGHSH and CDR2 LQKENI. Trimming removed 2 bases at V and 7 bases at J, with 23 bases between. As DNA, the CDR3 is TGTGCCAGCTCACCAGTTATGCCGACGGGGGGGAGGATTGAAGCTTTCTTT. Its translation: CASSPVMPTGGRIEAFF.

This clone was seen a few times. V usage is TRBV28 and J usage is TRBJ2-7, with D possibly TRBD2 on 7 matching bases. The germline V gene encodes CDR1 MDHEN and CDR2 SYDVKM. The CDR3 length is 14 residues. With 3 bases removed from V and 6 bases from J, the gap between germline ends came to 15 bases. This chain's CDR3 is CASSFPRGRVEQYF. CDR3 nucleotide sequence: TGTGCCAGCAGTTTCCCAAGGGGGAGGGTCGAGCAGTACTTC.

J is TRBJ1-4 and V is TRBV27; D is unresolved. The CDR3 is 15 residues long. V gave up 1 base and J gave up 8 bases, with 14 bases separating them. The germline V gene has CDR1 MNHEY and CDR2 SMNVEV (reference sequence). The CDR3 coding sequence is TGTGCCAGCAGTTTATATGAGGGAAAAACCGAAAAACTGTTTTTT. Translating it yields CASSLYEGKTEKLFF.

The rearrangement links TRBV21-1 to TRBJ1-1. TRBV21-1 is termed a pseudogene. CDR3 size: 13 residues. The CDR3, as DNA: TGTGCCAGACGGTCAACGGTCGACACTGAAGCTTTCTTT. Its translation is CARRSTVDTEAFF.

This chain connects TRBV24-1 to TRBJ2-2, with TRBD1 as a possible D gene (5 bases). CDR1 KGHDR and CDR2 SFDVKD come from the germline V gene. V was cut by 10 bases and J by 5 bases, with 13 bases left in between. This CDR3 is built from 13 residues. The chain's CDR3 is CATTQGWTGELFF. The CDR3 coding sequence is TGTGCCACTACGCAGGGATGGACCGGGGAGCTGTTTTTT.

V usage is TRBV2 and J usage is TRBJ2-1; 15 positions match TRBD2. CDR3 length: 16 amino acids. After removal of 5 bases from V and 9 bases from J, the junction contained 8 bases not matched to a gene. Per the germline V gene, CDR1 is SNHLY and CDR2 is FYNNEI. CDR3 sequence (DNA): TGTGCCAGCAGTCTCAGGACTAGCGGGGGGGGCGGTGAGCAGTTCTTC. Encoded protein: CASSLRTSGGGGEQFF.

The V gene is TRBV27, the J gene TRBJ1-1; possible D gene TRBD1, 5 bases. The ends were cut back, 3 bases at V and 0 bases at J, with 8 bases in the middle. Germline loops: CDR1 MNHEY, CDR2 SMNVEV (reference sequence). CDR3 length: 14 residues. The CDR3: CASSFAGLNTEAFF. The DNA for the CDR3 is TGTGCCAGCAGTTTTGCAGGGTTGAACACTGAAGCTTTCTTT.

DNA for the CDR3: TGTGCTAGTGGTCTCGGACTAGCGGGTAGCACAGATACGCAGTATTTT. This codes for CASGLGLAGSTDTQYF. The genes are TRBV12-5 and TRBJ2-3, with 11 bases that match TRBD2. The CDR3 is 16 residues long. The V gene's germline CDR1 is LGHNT and CDR2 FRNRAP. V trimming: 5 bases; J trimming: 0 bases; junction bases outside the gene matches: 4.

The chain combines TRBV5-4 with TRBJ2-7; the D gene is possibly TRBD2 (5 bases). Trimming stripped 1 base from V and 0 bases from J, with 8 bases between. The germline gives CDR1 SGHNT, CDR2 YYREEE (reference sequence). CDR3 length: 14 residues. The CDR3 bases are TGTGCCAGCAGCTTGTCTGGGAGCTCCTACGAGCAGTACTTC. Translation: CASSLSGSSYEQYF.

V gene TRBV6-5 combines with J gene TRBJ2-1; the match to TRBD2 covers 9 bases. The germline CDR1 and CDR2 sequences are MNHEY and SVGAGI. This CDR3 is built from 15 residues. The junction had 14 bases not matched to a gene; V was cut back by 7 bases and J by 10 bases. The CDR3 bases are TGTGCCAGCACTAACGGGGCGGGAGGGCCGTGGGAGCAGTTCTTC. Residues: CASTNGAGGPWEQFF.

V gene TRBV7-9 combines with J gene TRBJ1-3; D unclear. Germline loops: CDR1 SEHNR, CDR2 FQNEAQ (reference sequence). The V end lost 5 bases, the J end lost 7 bases, and 9 bases lay between the germline ends. The CDR3 runs to 12 residues. The CDR3 loop reads CASSQSRNTIYF. CDR3 nucleotide sequence: TGTGCCAGCAGCCAATCCCGGAACACCATATATTTT. Together with reference TRBV7-9 and TRBJ1-3, the CDR3 gives the full variable domain: DTGVSQNPRHKITKRGQNVTFRCDPISEHNRLYWYRQTLGQGPEFLTYFQNEAQLEKSRLLSDRFSAERPKGSFSTLEIQRTEQGDSAMYLCASSQSRNTIYFGEGSWLTVV.

This chain's CDR3 is CSVYFQETQYF. The CDR3, as DNA: TGCAGCGTTTATTTCCAAGAGACCCAGTACTTC. This rearrangement joins TRBV29-1 to TRBJ2-5; D not certain. The V gene's germline CDR1 is SQVTM and CDR2 ANQGSEA. The CDR3 totals 11 residues. Trimming removed 5 bases from V and 1 base from J, with 5 bases in between.

The chain employs TRBV27 and TRBJ2-1, with D possibly being TRBD1 (5 bases). The CDR3 is 12 amino acids. CDR1 is MNHEY, CDR2 SMNVEV, per germline (reference sequence). V lost 1 base, J lost 10 bases, and 8 bases lay in between. In DNA, the CDR3 is TGTGCCAGCAGTTTATTAGGGGCCGAGCAGTTCTTC. This encodes CASSLLGAEQFF.

This rearrangement joins TRBV9 to TRBJ2-7, with a tentative D call TRBD1 (6 bases). The V and J ends lost 2 bases and 4 bases respectively, with 16 bases between them. Germline CDR1 and CDR2: SGDLS and YYNGEE. The CDR3 is 15 residues long. The CDR3 is CASSVGQGSFYEQYF. The CDR3, as DNA: TGTGCCAGCAGCGTGGGCCAGGGGTCCTTTTACGAGCAGTACTTC.

This chain joins TRBV4-3 and TRBJ1-2; D is undetermined. There are 12 residues in the CDR3. The germline V gene encodes CDR1 LGHNA and CDR2 YSLEER. V was trimmed by 0 bases and J by 8 bases, leaving 7 bases between them. In DNA form, the CDR3 reads TGCGCCAGCAGCCAAGATCGTCGGGGCTACACCTTC. This encodes CASSQDRRGYTF.

J is TRBJ2-3 and V is TRBV10-3, with D tentatively TRBD1 (5 bases). Per the germline V gene, CDR1 is ENHRY and CDR2 is SYGVKD. CDR3 length: 14 residues. V was trimmed by 2 bases and J by 4 bases, leaving 10 bases between them. The CDR3 coding sequence is TGTGCCATCAGTGAGGCAGGGATCGCAGATACGCAGTATTTT. Its protein is CAISEAGIADTQYF.

This chain connects TRBV7-2 to TRBJ1-2, with 7 nucleotides matching TRBD1. J was trimmed by 6 bases and V by 6 bases; bases with no gene match: 10. The germline V gene has CDR1 SGHTA and CDR2 FQGNSA. CDR3 size: 14 residues. CDR3 in DNA: TGTGCCAGCAGTAGGGGGCGCGATACGAATGGCTACACCTTC. This sequence encodes CASSRGRDTNGYTF.

There are a few counts of this clone. The DNA of the CDR3 is TGTGCCAGCAGTCCCTACCACTACAGGGGCGTGGGCAATCAGCCCCAGCATTTT. Its protein product is CASSPYHYRGVGNQPQHF. This chain joins TRBV28 and TRBJ1-5, with TRBD1 matching over 7 bases. Germline CDR1 is MDHEN and CDR2 is SYDVKM. The CDR3 sequence is 18 residues long. Trimming took 5 bases from V and 2 from J; bases not matched to a gene: 15.

This chain uses TRBV6-4 with TRBJ1-2; D remains unclear. V lost 0 bases and J 8 bases, leaving 7 bases between the germline ends. Per germline, CDR1 MRHNA and CDR2 SNTAGT. The CDR3 contains 12 residues. In DNA, the CDR3 is TGTGCCAGCAGTGACTCGATCGGGGGCTACACCTTC. This sequence encodes CASSDSIGGYTF.

The chain employs TRBV6-5 and TRBJ2-5; 8 bases map to TRBD1. CDR1 and CDR2 (germline): MNHEY, SVGAGI. The CDR3 runs 14 residues. Germline trimming cut 2 bases from V and 4 bases from J; bases unmatched to any gene: 3. CDR3 in amino acids: CASSYLTGGETQYF. CDR3 DNA sequence: TGTGCCAGCAGTTACCTCACAGGGGGAGAGACCCAGTACTTC.

The chain has TRBV7-9 and TRBJ2-7, with D tentatively TRBD2 (6 bases). CDR3 length: 14 residues. The V end lost 4 bases, the J end lost 2 bases, and 12 bases lay between the germline ends. From germline, CDR1 is SEHNR and CDR2 FQNEAQ (reference sequence). CDR3 nucleotides: TGTGCCAGCAGCTCCTTCGGGACTCCCTACGAGCAGTACTTC. Encoded protein: CASSSFGTPYEQYF.

The chain is built from TRBV28 and TRBJ2-7; possibly TRBD2 for D (6 bases). Trimming removed 6 bases from V and 4 bases from J, with 13 bases in between. The germline V gene has CDR1 MDHEN and CDR2 SYDVKM. The CDR3 covers 13 residues. CDR3: CASSVRGWYEQYF. The CDR3 bases are TGTGCCAGCAGCGTCCGGGGGTGGTACGAGCAGTACTTC.

J is TRBJ1-6 and V is TRBV5-4; D perhaps matches TRBD1 (5 bases). The CDR3 has 14 residues. Germline V gene data show CDR1 as SGHNT and CDR2 as YYREEE (reference sequence). Trimming shortened V by 1 base and J by 8 bases, and 10 bases separated the two germline ends. CDR3 in DNA: TGTGCCAGCAGCTTGCAGGGCACGGATTCACCCCTCCACTTT. Its translation: CASSLQGTDSPLHF.

The chain recombines TRBV4-2 with TRBJ2-1; D possibly corresponds to TRBD2 (6 bases). The V gene's germline CDR1 is LGHNA and CDR2 YNFKEQ. There are 22 residues in the CDR3. Trimming removed 1 base from V and 5 bases from J, with 33 bases in between. CDR3 protein: CASSQVIVRSSAGEIQDNEQFF. The CDR3 DNA reads as TGTGCCAGCAGCCAAGTGATAGTAAGGTCTAGCGCTGGGGAGATTCAGGACAATGAGCAGTTCTTC.

V usage is TRBV29-1 and J usage is TRBJ2-1; a weak D match, TRBD2 (5 bases). Germline CDR1 is SQVTM and CDR2 is ANQGSEA. The V end was cut by 4 bases, the J end by 8 bases, with 21 bases between. The length of the CDR3 is 15 residues. DNA for the CDR3: TGCAGCGTTGTGGGTTCTAGCTCCAGTCTCGATGAGCAGTTCTTC. As protein: CSVVGSSSSLDEQFF.

The chain couples TRBV7-8 to TRBJ2-3, with D maybe TRBD2 (6 bases). Germline values: CDR1 SGHVS, CDR2 FQNEAQ. V lost 6 bases and J 1 base, leaving 17 bases between the germline ends. This CDR3 is built from 16 residues. The CDR3 nucleotides are TGTGCCAGCAGTTTCATAGCGGTTTTGGGCACAGATACGCAGTATTTT. Its protein is CASSFIAVLGTDTQYF. Combining the CDR3 with reference TRBV7-8 and TRBJ2-3 gives the whole variable domain GAGVSQSPRYKVAKRGQDVALRCDPISGHVSLFWYQQALGQGPEFLTYFQNEAQLDKSGLPSDRFFAERPEGSVSTLKIQRTQQEDSAVYLCASSFIAVLGTDTQYFGPGTRLTVL.

This rearrangement joins TRBV28 to TRBJ1-1; D gene ambiguous. The CDR3 has 15 residues. From germline, CDR1 is MDHEN and CDR2 SYDVKM. The V and J ends lost 9 bases and 4 bases respectively, with 21 bases between them. CDR3 sequence reads: CASLPWVGVATEAFF. In DNA, the CDR3 is TGTGCCAGTCTCCCGTGGGTCGGGGTCGCCACTGAAGCTTTCTTT. The full variable domain, rest sourced from reference TRBV28 and TRBJ1-1, is DVKVTQSSRYLVKRTGEKVFLECVQDMDHENMFWYRQDPGLGLRLIYFSYDVKMKEKGDIPEGYSVSREKKERFSLILESASTNQTSMYLCASLPWVGVATEAFFGQGTRLTVV.

V usage is TRBV7-9 and J usage is TRBJ2-5, with 11 nucleotides matching TRBD2. The trim removed 4 bases at V and 1 base at J, leaving 5 bases unmatched. Germline V CDR1 and CDR2: SEHNR, FQNEAQ (reference sequence). The CDR3 extends over 16 amino acids. The CDR3 DNA sequence: TGTGCCAGCAGCTCAAGGGGGACTAGCGGCCAAGAGACCCAGTACTTC. Its translation is CASSSRGTSGQETQYF. The full variable domain, rest sourced from reference TRBV7-9 and TRBJ2-5, is DTGVSQNPRHKITKRGQNVTFRCDPISEHNRLYWYRQTLGQGPEFLTYFQNEAQLEKSRLLSDRFSAERPKGSFSTLEIQRTEQGDSAMYLCASSSRGTSGQETQYFGPGTRLLVL.

This clone came up a few times. V is TRBV6-1 and J is TRBJ1-6, with 9 positions matching TRBD1. The junction had 9 bases not matched to a gene; V was cut back by 4 bases and J by 8 bases. Germline values: CDR1 MNHNS, CDR2 SASEGT. This CDR3 spans 16 amino acids. This CDR3 is CASSALVGDRDSPLHF. The CDR3 coding sequence is TGTGCCAGCAGTGCGCTTGTGGGGGACAGGGATTCACCCCTCCACTTT.

The chain uses TRBV2 and TRBJ1-1; TRBD1 might be the D (5 bases). This CDR3 comprises 13 residues. Trimming cost V 6 bases and J 1 base, with 9 bases left between them. Germline lookup yields CDR1 SNHLY and CDR2 FYNNEI. The CDR3 DNA is TGTGCCAGCAGGACAGAGACGAACACTGAAGCTTTCTTT. The encoded protein is CASRTETNTEAFF.